What follows are 26 T cell receptor beta chains derived from one specimen sequenced in a study of early T cells in non-severe SARS-CoV-2 infection (dated by TCRdb to 2020 to 2022). Library construction relied on 5' RACE. This sample was sequenced with a NextSeq 500. TCRdb reprocessed the public reads (quality trimming at Q25 with fastp, clone calling with MiXCR) and kept in-frame beta chains. Each entry is one CDR3 protein sequence, shown with its most common DNA and genes. For this sample there are some 63,000 distinct CDR3 sequences; 10% to 15% appear just once. The biggest ten clones account for approximately 4.8% of the sample. Sequenced input: whole blood. These receptors all come from an adult who was a healthcare worker with PCR-confirmed SARS-CoV-2 infection or an uninfected control (not recorded which).

The genes are TRBV6-1 and TRBJ1-2; D remains unclear. Germline assignment: CDR1 MNHNS and CDR2 SASEGT. The CDR3 runs 12 residues. V shed 8 bases and J shed 3 bases, with 10 bases lying between them. CDR3 in DNA: TGTGCCAGCCCTGACGTGTACTATGGCTACACCTTC. Translating gives CASPDVYYGYTF.

Of note for this clonotype: At one end, the junction sequence differs from germline, possibly due to a read error. The chain joins TRBV7-7 to TRBJ2-1, with a tentative D call TRBD1 (6 bases). The CDR3 has 13 residues. Germline lookup yields CDR1 SSHAT and CDR2 FNYEAQ (reference sequence). This CDR3 reads CASSSERGNEQFF. The DNA for the CDR3 is TGTGCTAGCAGCTCGGAGAGGGGGAATGAGCAGTTCTTC.

This clonotype was seen at least ten times. This chain joins TRBV4-3 and TRBJ1-1; D is perhaps TRBD1 (5 bases). The CDR3 loop spans 14 amino acids. The V end lost 0 bases, the J end lost 7 bases, and 12 bases lay between the germline ends. Germline loops: CDR1 LGHNA, CDR2 YSLEER. The chain's CDR3 is CASSQDLVGGEAFF. In DNA form, the CDR3 reads TGCGCCAGCAGCCAAGATCTTGTGGGGGGTGAAGCTTTCTTT.

This sequence joins TRBV12-3 or TRBV12-4 and TRBJ1-1; D ambiguous. There are 13 residues in the CDR3. Trimming took 7 bases from V and 7 from J, leaving 16 bases between them. CDR3: CASTQGREGEAFF. The CDR3 DNA sequence: TGTGCCAGCACCCAAGGGCGCGAGGGTGAAGCTTTCTTT.

This chain uses TRBV3-1 with TRBJ2-3; D is undetermined. Germline-derived CDR1 and CDR2 are LGHDT and YNNKEL (reference sequence). The CDR3 is 13 amino acids. Trimming cost V 1 base and J 3 bases, with 5 bases left between them. For the CDR3, the DNA is TGTGCCAGCAGCCAAGGGGGTACAGATACGCAGTATTTT. This sequence encodes CASSQGGTDTQYF.

This clonotype was counted a few times. The chain is built from TRBV5-1 and TRBJ2-5; D not certain. Germline V gene data show CDR1 as SGHRS and CDR2 as YFSETQ. This CDR3 region has 14 residues. V lost 4 bases and J 2 bases, leaving 12 bases between the germline ends. Written as DNA, the CDR3 is TGCGCCAGCAGCGCAGGTTGGGATCAAGAGACCCAGTACTTC. This encodes CASSAGWDQETQYF.

This clonotype came up a few times. Written as DNA, the CDR3 is TGTGCTGGACAGAACCAAGAGACCCAGTACTTC. Protein product: CAGQNQETQYF. The chain couples TRBV2 to TRBJ2-5; D perhaps matches TRBD1 (6 bases). The CDR3 sequence is 11 residues long. The V gene's germline CDR1 is SNHLY and CDR2 FYNNEI.

The chain recombines TRBV5-1 with TRBJ2-1; D unresolved. Germline V gene sequence: CDR1 SGHRS, CDR2 YFSETQ. The V gene lost 4 bases and the J gene lost 8 bases, with 13 bases spanning the gap. CDR3 length: 13 amino acids. CDR3 sequence reads: CASSPITVDEQFF. For the CDR3, the DNA is TGCGCCAGCAGCCCGATAACTGTCGATGAGCAGTTCTTC.

This clonotype showed up many times. The rearrangement uses TRBV6-5 and TRBJ2-5, with no clear D. V lost 6 bases and J lost 2, with 16 bases in between. Germline assignment: CDR1 MNHEY and CDR2 SVGAGI. CDR3 length: 15 residues. The CDR3 nucleotides read TGTGCCAGCAGCGGAACGGGTGGGCAGCAAGAGACCCAGTACTTC. Its translation: CASSGTGGQQETQYF.

This clonotype was counted many times. This chain links TRBV11-2 with TRBJ2-7; D gene ambiguous. Germline values: CDR1 SGHAT, CDR2 FQNNGV. Trimming pared 5 bases from V and 3 bases from J, leaving 11 bases between. CDR3 length: 13 amino acids. The DNA of the CDR3 is TGTGCCAGCAGCCCTTTGACAAACTACGAGCAGTACTTC. It translates to CASSPLTNYEQYF.

This clonotype was recorded at least ten times. This chain connects TRBV6-1 to TRBJ1-5; D is undetermined. Germline CDR1 MNHNS, CDR2 SASEGT. The ends were cut back, 4 bases at V and 0 bases at J, with 10 bases in the middle. There are 15 residues in the CDR3. The CDR3 coding sequence is TGTGCCAGCAGTGTGGAGGAGGGTAGCAATCAGCCCCAGCATTTT. This gives the protein CASSVEEGSNQPQHF.

The chain uses TRBV28 and TRBJ2-7, with D perhaps matching TRBD1 or TRBD2 (5 bases each). CDR3 length: 13 amino acids. V was trimmed by 7 bases and J by 1 base, leaving 11 bases between them. The germline CDR1 and CDR2 sequences are MDHEN and SYDVKM. CDR3 nucleotides: TGTGCCAGCACAGGGCCGGGATCCTACGAGCAGTACTTC. It is translated as CASTGPGSYEQYF.

This clonotype was detected only a few times. The chain has TRBV19 and TRBJ1-3; TRBD1 matches at 10 bases. CDR1 LNHDA and CDR2 SQIVND come from the germline V gene (reference sequence). The CDR3 is made up of 15 amino acids. After removal of 6 bases from V and 8 bases from J, the junction contained 10 bases not matched to a gene. CDR3 residues: CASSPGTGAGDTIYF. Written as DNA, the CDR3 is TGTGCCAGTAGCCCCGGGACAGGGGCAGGGGACACCATATATTTT.

This clonotype appeared many times. V is TRBV6-6 and J is TRBJ2-1; no definite D call. This CDR3 has 14 amino acids. Trimming took 6 bases from V and 4 from J, leaving 13 bases between them. Germline CDR1 reads MNHNY; CDR2 reads SVGAGI (reference sequence). For the CDR3, the DNA is TGTGCCAGCAGCTCGACGGGCCCTTACAATGAGCAGTTCTTC. This codes for CASSSTGPYNEQFF.

This clonotype turned up a few times. V and J are TRBV25-1 and TRBJ1-4; D is possibly TRBD1 (5 bases). Per germline, CDR1 MGHDK and CDR2 SYGVNS. The CDR3 covers 14 residues. The germline V and J ends were trimmed by 7 bases and 8 bases, with 17 bases remaining between them. CDR3 in amino acids: CASTGGSPGEKLFF. In DNA form, the CDR3 reads TGTGCCAGCACGGGGGGTTCGCCCGGCGAAAAACTGTTTTTT.

The gene calls are TRBV20-1 and TRBJ1-2; no firm D call. V lost 3 bases and J lost 4, with 9 bases in between. There are 12 residues in the CDR3. The germline gives CDR1 DFQATT, CDR2 SNEGSKA (reference sequence). The CDR3 sequence is CSASDGSYGYTF. Here the CDR3 DNA reads TGCAGTGCTAGTGACGGATCCTATGGCTACACCTTC.

Here the CDR3 reads CASGSGAEETQYF. The DNA for the CDR3 is TGTGCCAGCGGCTCAGGGGCCGAAGAGACCCAGTACTTC. The chain recombines TRBV12-3 or TRBV12-4 with TRBJ2-5; D possibly corresponds to TRBD1 (6 bases). Trimming left V 8 bases short and J 3 bases short, with 13 bases between. The CDR3 extends over 13 amino acids.

This clonotype was detected a few times. The chain links TRBV11-2 to TRBJ1-5; 10 bases align to TRBD1. The CDR3 is made up of 18 amino acids. CDR1 SGHAT and CDR2 FQNNGV come from the germline V gene. After removal of 0 bases from V and 2 bases from J, the junction contained 7 bases not matched to a gene. DNA of the CDR3: TGTGCCAGCAGCTTAGAGGGACAGGGGATATGGGGCAATCAGCCCCAGCATTTT. Translating it yields CASSLEGQGIWGNQPQHF.

Ten or more counts support this clonotype. V gene TRBV5-1 combines with J gene TRBJ2-6; the D is unclear. Trimming took off 2 bases at V and 2 bases at J, with 8 bases between the two ends. The CDR3 consists of 15 residues. Looked up from germline, CDR1 is SGHRS and CDR2 is YFSETQ. CDR3 DNA: TGCGCCAGCAGCTTCAGTGCGCCTGGGGCCAACGTCCTGACTTTC. This translates into CASSFSAPGANVLTF. The full variable domain, in which reference TRBV5-1 and TRBJ2-6 provide the parts outside the CDR3, is KAGVTQTPRYLIKTRGQQVTLSCSPISGHRSVSWYQQTPGQGLQFLFEYFSETQRNKGNFPGRFSGRQFSNSRSEMNVSTLELGDSALYLCASSFSAPGANVLTFGAGSRLTVL.

This clonotype has a handful of counts. DNA for the CDR3: TGCAGCGTTGAGTCCGAGAATCAGCCCCAGCATTTT. Encoded protein: CSVESENQPQHF. V gene TRBV29-1 combines with J gene TRBJ1-5; no clear D. The CDR3 loop spans 12 amino acids. Between the trimmed V and J ends, which lost 3 bases and 4 bases, there was a span of 7 bases. CDR1 and CDR2 (germline): SQVTM, ANQGSEA.

This clonotype occurred many times. This sequence joins TRBV6-5 and TRBJ1-1, with unresolved D. The CDR3 totals 12 residues. From germline, CDR1 is MNHEY and CDR2 SVGAGI. V lost 5 bases to trimming and J lost 2 bases, with 6 bases between them. The chain's CDR3 is CASSPSNTEAFF. The CDR3 bases are TGTGCCAGCAGTCCGAGTAACACTGAAGCTTTCTTT.

This clonotype was seen ten or more times. The chain couples TRBV29-1 to TRBJ1-1; possible D gene TRBD1, 5 bases. This CDR3 comprises 13 residues. Germline CDR1 and CDR2: SQVTM and ANQGSEA. V dropped 3 bases and J dropped 5 bases, with 13 bases sitting between them. As DNA, the CDR3 is TGCAGCGTTGATGGGGGAAGAGGTACTGAAGCTTTCTTT. It is translated as CSVDGGRGTEAFF. The full variable domain, in which reference TRBV29-1 and TRBJ1-1 provide the parts outside the CDR3, is SAVISQKPSRDICQRGTSLTIQCQVDSQVTMMFWYRQQPGQSLTLIATANQGSEATYESGFVIDKFPISRPNLTFSTLTVSNMSPEDSSIYLCSVDGGRGTEAFFGQGTRLTVV.

This clonotype was seen at least ten times. As DNA, the CDR3 is TGCAGCGCCCAGTTAGGTGAAAAACTGTTTTTT. Amino acids: CSAQLGEKLFF. The rearrangement uses TRBV29-1 and TRBJ1-4; D not certain. Per germline, CDR1 SQVTM and CDR2 ANQGSEA. The CDR3 is 11 amino acids. Deletions cut 7 bases from V and 7 bases from J, with 10 bases between.

This clonotype was counted between two and nine times. V and J are TRBV20-1 and TRBJ1-5, with D possibly matching TRBD1 (5 bases). Germline lookup yields CDR1 DFQATT and CDR2 SNEGSKA (reference sequence). CDR3 length equals 13 residues. Trimming removed 1 base from V and 4 bases from J, with 8 bases in between. Here the CDR3 reads CSARVSGNQPQHF. CDR3 coding DNA: TGCAGTGCTAGAGTATCAGGGAATCAGCCCCAGCATTTT.

This clonotype occurred many times. CDR3 coding DNA: TGTGCCAGCAGCCCCAGAGGCTACGAGCAGTACTTC. This translates into CASSPRGYEQYF. This chain links TRBV7-9 with TRBJ2-7; the D is unclear. Germline V CDR1 and CDR2: SEHNR, FQNEAQ (reference sequence). The V gene lost 5 bases and the J gene lost 3 bases, with 8 bases spanning the gap. The length of the CDR3 is 12 residues.

The rearrangement joins TRBV11-2 to TRBJ2-1, with TRBD1 as a possible D gene (6 bases). Germline CDR1 and CDR2: SGHAT and FQNNGV. Trimming removed 5 bases at V and 6 bases at J, with 14 bases between. The CDR3 loop spans 14 amino acids. CDR3 DNA: TGTGCCAGCAGCCCCCGGACAGCCTCCAATGAGCAGTTCTTC. Protein sequence: CASSPRTASNEQFF.